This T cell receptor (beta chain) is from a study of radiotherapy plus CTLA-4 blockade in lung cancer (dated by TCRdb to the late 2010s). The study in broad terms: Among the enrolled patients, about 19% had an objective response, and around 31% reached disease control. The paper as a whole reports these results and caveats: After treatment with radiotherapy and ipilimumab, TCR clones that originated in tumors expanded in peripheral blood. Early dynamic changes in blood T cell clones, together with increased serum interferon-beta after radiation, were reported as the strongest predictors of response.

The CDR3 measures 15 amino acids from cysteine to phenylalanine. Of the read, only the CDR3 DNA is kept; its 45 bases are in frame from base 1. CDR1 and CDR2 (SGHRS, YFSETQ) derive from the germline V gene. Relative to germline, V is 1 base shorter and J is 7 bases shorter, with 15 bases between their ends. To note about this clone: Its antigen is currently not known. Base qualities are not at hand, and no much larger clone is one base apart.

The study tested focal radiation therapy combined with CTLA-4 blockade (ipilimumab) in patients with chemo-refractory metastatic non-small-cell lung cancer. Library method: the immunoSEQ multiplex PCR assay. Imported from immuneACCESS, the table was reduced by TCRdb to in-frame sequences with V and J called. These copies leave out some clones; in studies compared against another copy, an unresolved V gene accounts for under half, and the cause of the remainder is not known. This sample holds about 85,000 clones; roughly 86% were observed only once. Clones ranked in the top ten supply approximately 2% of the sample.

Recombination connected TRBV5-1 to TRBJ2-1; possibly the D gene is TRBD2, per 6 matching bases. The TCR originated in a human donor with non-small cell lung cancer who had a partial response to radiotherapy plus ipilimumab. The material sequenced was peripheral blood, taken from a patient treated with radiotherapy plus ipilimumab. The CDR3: CASSLSQPGRNEQFF. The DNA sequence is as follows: TGCGCCAGCAGCTTGTCGCAACCGGGGAGGAATGAGCAGTTCTTC.